This T cell receptor beta chain was sequenced during a study of Ad26.COV2.S vaccination and SARS-CoV-2 variants. Background on the study: Intramuscularly, Ad26.COV2.S was given either once or twice, 56 days apart. Study-wide findings and caveats: The study found similar non-spike TCR breadth in vaccine and placebo recipients. The TCR breadth and depth analyses may have understated or missed part of the total T cell responses.

The treatment is: some 20 received Ad26.COV2.S at low or high dose, single or two shots; about 5 received placebo; per-sample allocation not given. Specimen acquisition occurred on day 63 following the initial vaccine or placebo injection. What was given as vaccine was an Ad26 vector encoding Wuhan-strain SARS-CoV-2 spike. A word on this clone: Its target is unknown.

Germline CDR1 SGHDT, CDR2 YYEEEE. This CDR3 spans 16 amino acids. Trimming cost V 4 bases and J 0 bases, with 17 bases left between them. The assay was immunoSEQ multiplex PCR, and TCRdb's table has in-frame clones only and misses some. The sample contains 350,000 to 450,000 clones, more than 75% of which appear only once. Sequencing was performed on peripheral blood, taken in a trial of Ad26.COV2.S vaccine versus placebo. The rearrangement joins TRBV5-6 to TRBJ2-7, with D possibly matching TRBD1 (6 bases). This clonotype originated in a person aged 18-65 years who received the Ad26.COV2.S COVID-19 vaccine or a placebo. In DNA form, the CDR3 reads TGTGCCAGCAGCGACCCTGGACAGTTTACCTCCTACGAGCAGTACTTC. This sequence encodes CASSDPGQFTSYEQYF.